This T cell receptor beta chain was found in a study of T cells in Graves' hyperthyroidism and ophthalmopathy. The CDR3 contains 15 residues. The germline V gene encodes CDR1 MNHEY and CDR2 SVGEGT. V lost 4 bases and J lost 4, with 13 bases in between. General observations from the study: Blood shared most expanded thyroid clonotypes above 0.001.

Amplification targeted TCR beta CDR3 regions from RNA transcripts. RT-PCR in the first round (using the HTBI primer set) targeted the TCR CDR3. TCRdb re-derived calls from the multiplex PCR reads in MiXCR, one entry per CDR3 protein. This sample carries more than 450,000 distinct CDR3 sequences, 13% to 15% of them seen once, and the ten largest clones take more than 11%. A remark on this clonotype: Its antigen is still unknown.

The clonotype comes from a woman in her 40s with Graves' hyperthyroidism. The genes are TRBV6-2 or TRBV6-3 and TRBJ2-2, with D maybe TRBD2 (6 bases). Material for sequencing was blood. DNA for the CDR3: TGTGCCAGCAGTTTAACCGGGAGCGGCACCGGGGAGCTGTTTTTT. The encoded protein is CASSLTGSGTGELFF.